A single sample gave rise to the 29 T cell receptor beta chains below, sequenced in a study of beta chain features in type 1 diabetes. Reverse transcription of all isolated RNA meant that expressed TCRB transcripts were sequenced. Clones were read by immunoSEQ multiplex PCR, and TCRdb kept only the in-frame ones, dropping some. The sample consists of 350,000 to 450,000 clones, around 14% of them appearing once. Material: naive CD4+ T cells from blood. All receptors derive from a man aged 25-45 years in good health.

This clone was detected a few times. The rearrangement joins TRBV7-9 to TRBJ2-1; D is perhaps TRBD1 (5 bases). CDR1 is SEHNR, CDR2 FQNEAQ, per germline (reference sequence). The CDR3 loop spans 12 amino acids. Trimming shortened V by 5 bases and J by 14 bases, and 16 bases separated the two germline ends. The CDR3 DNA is TGTGCCAGCAGCCGCCCCAGAACCAGGGAGTTCTTC. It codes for CASSRPRTREFF.

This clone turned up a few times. Here the CDR3 DNA reads TGTGCCAGCAGCTTAGCAGGGACAGGGGGCTACAATGAGCAGTTCTTC. It translates to CASSLAGTGGYNEQFF. The chain links TRBV7-9 to TRBJ2-1, with 11 nucleotides matching TRBD1. The CDR3 loop spans 16 amino acids. Losses at the gene ends were 0 bases for V and 3 bases for J; bases not matched to a gene: 1. Per the germline V gene, CDR1 is SEHNR and CDR2 is FQNEAQ (reference sequence).

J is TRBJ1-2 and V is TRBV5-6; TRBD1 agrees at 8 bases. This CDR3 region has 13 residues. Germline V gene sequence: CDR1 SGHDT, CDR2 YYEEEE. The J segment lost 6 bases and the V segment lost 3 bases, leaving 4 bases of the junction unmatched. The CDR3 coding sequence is TGTGCCAGCAGCTACGGACAGGGAAATGGCTACACCTTC. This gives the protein CASSYGQGNGYTF.

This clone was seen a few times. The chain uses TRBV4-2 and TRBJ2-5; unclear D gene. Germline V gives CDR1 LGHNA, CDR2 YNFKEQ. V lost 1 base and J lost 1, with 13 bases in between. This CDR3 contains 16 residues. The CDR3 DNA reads TGTGCCAGCAGCCAAGGGAACCCGAGAACCCAAGAGACCCAGTACTTC. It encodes CASSQGNPRTQETQYF.

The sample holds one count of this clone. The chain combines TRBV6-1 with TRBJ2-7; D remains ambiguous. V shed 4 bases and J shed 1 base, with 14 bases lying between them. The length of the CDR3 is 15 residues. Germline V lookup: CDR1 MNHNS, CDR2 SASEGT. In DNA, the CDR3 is TGTGCCAGCAGTGTGTTGGGGTTTACTTCCTACGAGCAGTACGTC. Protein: CASSVLGFTSYEQYV.

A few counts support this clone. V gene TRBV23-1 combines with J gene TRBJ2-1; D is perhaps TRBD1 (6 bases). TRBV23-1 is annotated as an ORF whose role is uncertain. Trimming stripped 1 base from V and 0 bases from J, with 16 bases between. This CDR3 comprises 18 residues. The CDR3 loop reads CASSQLPNDRSSYNEQFF. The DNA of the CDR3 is TGCGCCAGCAGTCAATTGCCCAATGACAGGAGCTCCTACAATGAGCAGTTCTTC.

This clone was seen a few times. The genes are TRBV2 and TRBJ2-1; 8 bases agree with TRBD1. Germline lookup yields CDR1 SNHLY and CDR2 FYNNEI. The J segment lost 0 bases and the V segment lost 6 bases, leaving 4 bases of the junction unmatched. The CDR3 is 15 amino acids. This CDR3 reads CASRPDRGSYNEQFF. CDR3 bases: TGTGCCAGCAGACCAGACAGGGGCTCCTACAATGAGCAGTTCTTC.

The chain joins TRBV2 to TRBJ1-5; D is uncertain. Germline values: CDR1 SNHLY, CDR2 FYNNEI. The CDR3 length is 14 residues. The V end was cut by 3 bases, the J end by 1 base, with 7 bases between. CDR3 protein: CASSDRSSNQPQHF. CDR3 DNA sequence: TGTGCCAGCAGTGATCGTTCCAGCAATCAGCCCCAGCATTTT. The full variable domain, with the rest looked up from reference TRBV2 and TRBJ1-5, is EPEVTQTPSHQVTQMGQEVILRCVPISNHLYFYWYRQILGQKVEFLVSFYNNEISEKSEIFDDQFSVERPDGSNFTLKIRSTKLEDSAMYFCASSDRSSNQPQHFGDGTRLSIL.

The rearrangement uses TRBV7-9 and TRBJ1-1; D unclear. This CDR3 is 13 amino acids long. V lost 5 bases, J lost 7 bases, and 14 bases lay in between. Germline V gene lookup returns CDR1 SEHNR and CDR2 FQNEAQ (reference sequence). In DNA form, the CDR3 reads TGTGCCAGCAGCCTAGGTGGTCTAGATGAAGCTTTCTTT. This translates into CASSLGGLDEAFF.

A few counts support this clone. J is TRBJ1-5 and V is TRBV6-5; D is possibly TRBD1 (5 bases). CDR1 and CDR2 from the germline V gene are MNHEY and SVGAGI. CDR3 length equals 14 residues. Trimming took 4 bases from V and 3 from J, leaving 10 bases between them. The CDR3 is CASSSRQPNQPQHF. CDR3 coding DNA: TGTGCCAGCAGTTCGCGACAGCCCAATCAGCCCCAGCATTTT.

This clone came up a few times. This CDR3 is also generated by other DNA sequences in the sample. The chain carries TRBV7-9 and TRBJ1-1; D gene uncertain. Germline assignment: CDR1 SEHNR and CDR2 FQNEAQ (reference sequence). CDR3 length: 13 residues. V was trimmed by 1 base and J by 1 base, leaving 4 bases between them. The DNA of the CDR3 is TGTGCCAGCAGCTTAGGACAGAACACTGAAGCTTTCTTT. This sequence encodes CASSLGQNTEAFF.

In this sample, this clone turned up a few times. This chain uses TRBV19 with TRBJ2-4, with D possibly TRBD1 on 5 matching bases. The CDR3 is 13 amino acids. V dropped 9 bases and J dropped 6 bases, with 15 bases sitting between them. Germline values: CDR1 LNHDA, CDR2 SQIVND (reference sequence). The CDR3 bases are TGTGCCAGCAAGGCCAGGGATGTAAACATTCAGTACTTC. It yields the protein CASKARDVNIQYF.

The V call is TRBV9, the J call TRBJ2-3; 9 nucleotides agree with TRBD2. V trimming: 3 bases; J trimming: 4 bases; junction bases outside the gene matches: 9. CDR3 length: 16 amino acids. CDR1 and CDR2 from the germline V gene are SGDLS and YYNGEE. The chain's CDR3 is CASSGSGGPSADTQYF. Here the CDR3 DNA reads TGTGCCAGCAGCGGCAGCGGGGGGCCGTCGGCAGATACGCAGTATTTT.

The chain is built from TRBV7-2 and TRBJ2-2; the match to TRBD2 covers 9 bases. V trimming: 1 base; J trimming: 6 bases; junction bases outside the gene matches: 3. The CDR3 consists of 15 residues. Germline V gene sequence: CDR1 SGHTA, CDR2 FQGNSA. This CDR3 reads CASSLVAGAPGELFF. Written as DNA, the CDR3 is TGTGCCAGCAGCTTAGTAGCGGGAGCCCCCGGGGAGCTGTTTTTT.

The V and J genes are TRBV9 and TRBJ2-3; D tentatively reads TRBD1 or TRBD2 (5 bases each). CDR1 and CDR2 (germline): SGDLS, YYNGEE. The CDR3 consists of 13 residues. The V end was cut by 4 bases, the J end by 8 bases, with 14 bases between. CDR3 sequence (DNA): TGTGCCAGCAGCCCCCGGGACCCCCCTACGCAGTATTTT. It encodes CASSPRDPPTQYF.

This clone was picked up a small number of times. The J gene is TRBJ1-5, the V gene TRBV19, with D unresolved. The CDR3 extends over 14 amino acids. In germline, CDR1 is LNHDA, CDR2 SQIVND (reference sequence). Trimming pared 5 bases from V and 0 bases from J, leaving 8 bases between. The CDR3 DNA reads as TGTGCCAGTAGTCTCGGAAATAGCAATCAGCCCCAGCATTTT. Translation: CASSLGNSNQPQHF.

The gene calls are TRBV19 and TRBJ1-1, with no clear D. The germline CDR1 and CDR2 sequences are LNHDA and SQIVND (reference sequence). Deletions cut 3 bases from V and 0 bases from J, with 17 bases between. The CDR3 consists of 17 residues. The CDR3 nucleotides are TGTGCCAGTAGTATCCTCTTCTCAAGAGATATGAACACTGAAGCTTTCTTT. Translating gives CASSILFSRDMNTEAFF.

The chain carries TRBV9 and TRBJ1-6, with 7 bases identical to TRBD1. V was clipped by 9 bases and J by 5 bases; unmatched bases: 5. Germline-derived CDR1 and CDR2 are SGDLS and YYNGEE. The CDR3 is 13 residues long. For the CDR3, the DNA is TGTGCCAATCACAGGGGCGATAATTCACCCCTCCACTTT. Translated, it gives CANHRGDNSPLHF.

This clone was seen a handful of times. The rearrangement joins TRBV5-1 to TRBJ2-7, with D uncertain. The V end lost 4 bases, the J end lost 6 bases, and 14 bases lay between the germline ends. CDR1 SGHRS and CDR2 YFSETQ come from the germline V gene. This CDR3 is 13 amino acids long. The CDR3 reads CASSPDPLGEQYV. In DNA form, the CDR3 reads TGCGCCAGCAGCCCGGACCCACTTGGCGAGCAGTACGTC.

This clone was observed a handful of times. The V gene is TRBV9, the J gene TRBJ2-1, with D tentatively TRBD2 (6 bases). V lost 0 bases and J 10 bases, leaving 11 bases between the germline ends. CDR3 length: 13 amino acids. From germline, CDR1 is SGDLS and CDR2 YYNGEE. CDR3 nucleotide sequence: TGTGCCAGCAGCGTAGCTGGGGGGTGGGAGCAGTTCTTC. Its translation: CASSVAGGWEQFF.

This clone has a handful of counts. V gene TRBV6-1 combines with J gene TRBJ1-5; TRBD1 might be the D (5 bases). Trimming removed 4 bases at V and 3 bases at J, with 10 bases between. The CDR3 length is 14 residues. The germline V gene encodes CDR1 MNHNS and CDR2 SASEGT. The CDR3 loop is CASSGDGYNQPQHF. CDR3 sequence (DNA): TGTGCCAGCAGTGGGGACGGATACAATCAGCCCCAGCATTTT.

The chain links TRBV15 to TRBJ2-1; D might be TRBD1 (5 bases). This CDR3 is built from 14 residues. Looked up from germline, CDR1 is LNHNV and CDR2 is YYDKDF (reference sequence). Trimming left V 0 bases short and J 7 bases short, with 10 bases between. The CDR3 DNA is TGTGCCACCAGCAGAGATATCCAGGGTAATGAGCAGTTCTTC. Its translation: CATSRDIQGNEQFF.

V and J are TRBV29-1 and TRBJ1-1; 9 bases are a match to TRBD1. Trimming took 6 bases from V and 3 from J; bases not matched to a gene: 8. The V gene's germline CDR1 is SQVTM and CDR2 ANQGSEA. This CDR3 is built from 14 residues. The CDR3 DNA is TGCAGCGTCACACCTGACAGGGGGGACACTGAAGCTTTCTTT. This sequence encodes CSVTPDRGDTEAFF. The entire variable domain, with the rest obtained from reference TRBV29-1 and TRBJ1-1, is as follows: SAVISQKPSRDICQRGTSLTIQCQVDSQVTMMFWYRQQPGQSLTLIATANQGSEATYESGFVIDKFPISRPNLTFSTLTVSNMSPEDSSIYLCSVTPDRGDTEAFFGQGTRLTVV.

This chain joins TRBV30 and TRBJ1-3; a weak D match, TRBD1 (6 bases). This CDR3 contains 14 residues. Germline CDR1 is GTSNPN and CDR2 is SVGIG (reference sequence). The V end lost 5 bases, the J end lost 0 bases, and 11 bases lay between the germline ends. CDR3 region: CAWAPGHSGNTIYF. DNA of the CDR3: TGTGCCTGGGCCCCGGGACACTCTGGAAACACCATATATTTT.

The CDR3 bases are TGTGCCAGCAGCCAAGATAGAACGGGACGGTACATTCAGTACTTC. It specifies CASSQDRTGRYIQYF. The J gene is TRBJ2-4, the V gene TRBV4-2; D could derive from TRBD1 or TRBD2 (5 bases each). Germline V gene lookup returns CDR1 LGHNA and CDR2 YNFKEQ. The CDR3 contains 15 residues. Trimming cost V 0 bases and J 8 bases, with 14 bases left between them.

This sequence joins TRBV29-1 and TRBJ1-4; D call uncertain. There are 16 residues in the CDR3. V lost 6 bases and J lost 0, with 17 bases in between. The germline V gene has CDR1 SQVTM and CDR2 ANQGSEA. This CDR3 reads CSVLTELMATNEKLFF. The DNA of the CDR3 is TGCAGCGTGTTGACGGAATTAATGGCAACTAATGAAAAACTGTTTTTT.

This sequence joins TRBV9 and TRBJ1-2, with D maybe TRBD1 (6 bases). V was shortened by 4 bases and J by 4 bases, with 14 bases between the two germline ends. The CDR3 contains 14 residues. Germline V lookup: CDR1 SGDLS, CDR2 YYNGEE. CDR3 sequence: CASSTRQVVYGYTF. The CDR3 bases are TGTGCCAGCAGCACCCGACAGGTAGTCTATGGCTACACCTTC.

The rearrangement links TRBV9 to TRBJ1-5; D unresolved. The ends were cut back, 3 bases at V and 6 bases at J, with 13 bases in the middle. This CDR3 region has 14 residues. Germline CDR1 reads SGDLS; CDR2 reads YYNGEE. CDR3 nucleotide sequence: TGTGCCAGCAGCGCTCAGGTCTCGGGTCAGCCCCAGCATTTT. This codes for CASSAQVSGQPQHF. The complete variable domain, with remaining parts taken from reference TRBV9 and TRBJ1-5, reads DSGVTQTPKHLITATGQRVTLRCSPRSGDLSVYWYQQSLDQGLQFLIQYYNGEERAKGNILERFSAQQFPDLHSELNLSSLELGDSALYFCASSAQVSGQPQHFGDGTRLSIL.

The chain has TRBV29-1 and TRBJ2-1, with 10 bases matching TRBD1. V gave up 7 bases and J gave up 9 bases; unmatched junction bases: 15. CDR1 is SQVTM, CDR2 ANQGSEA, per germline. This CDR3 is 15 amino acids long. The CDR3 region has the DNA TGCAGCGGGAGAACTACCGGGACAGGGGTTGGTGAGCAGTTCTTC. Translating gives CSGRTTGTGVGEQFF.